Below, 24 T cell receptor beta chains from the same sample are listed, as sequenced in a study of T cells after yellow fever vaccination. MiXCR was run by TCRdb on the 5' RACE reads, yielding one entry per CDR3 protein. The sample has about 69,000 distinct CDR3 sequences, approximately 5% seen once. This material consisted of CD4+ T cells sorted from PBMCs, taken around 15 days after the first yellow fever vaccination. These receptors originate from a man aged 18 to 35 who received the YFV17D yellow fever vaccine.

This clonotype was seen repeatedly, ten times or more. CDR3 loop: CSASPGAGGNTEAFF. CDR3 DNA sequence: TGCAGTGCTAGCCCCGGGGCAGGGGGGAACACTGAAGCTTTCTTT. J is TRBJ1-1 and V is TRBV20-1; 7 nucleotides align to TRBD1. The V segment lost 3 bases and the J segment 1 base; nucleotides outside the gene matches: 8. Germline CDR1 reads DFQATT; CDR2 reads SNEGSKA (reference sequence). The CDR3 spans 15 residues.

This clonotype occurred many times. V usage is TRBV28 and J usage is TRBJ1-1, with a tentative D call TRBD1 (5 bases). Trimming took off 1 base at V and 10 bases at J, with 10 bases between the two ends. Germline CDR1 is MDHEN and CDR2 is SYDVKM. The CDR3 is made up of 12 amino acids. The CDR3 nucleotides read TGTGCCAGCAGTTTATATGGCAGGGCAGCTTTCTTT. It codes for CASSLYGRAAFF.

This clonotype has a count of ten or more. The rearrangement links TRBV18 to TRBJ2-7; 10 nucleotides align to TRBD2. V shed 4 bases and J 0 bases; nucleotides not matched to a gene: 6. The length of the CDR3 is 16 residues. The germline V gene encodes CDR1 KGHSH and CDR2 LQKENI. The CDR3 nucleotides are TGTGCCAGCTCACTCATTCCTAGCGGGGGCTCCTACGAGCAGTACTTC. It yields the protein CASSLIPSGGSYEQYF.

This clonotype has at least ten counts. The V gene is TRBV5-1, the J gene TRBJ1-2, with D maybe TRBD1 (5 bases). The CDR3 length is 14 residues. The V end lost 4 bases, the J end lost 3 bases, and 13 bases lay between the germline ends. CDR1 and CDR2 (germline): SGHRS, YFSETQ. The CDR3 protein is CASSPRRADYGYTF. CDR3 coding DNA: TGCGCCAGCAGCCCCCGCAGGGCCGACTATGGCTACACCTTC.

This clonotype was detected ten times or more. The junction does not match germline at one end; this may be a read error. This chain uses TRBV18 with TRBJ2-7; TRBD1 is a possible D gene (5 bases). Germline CDR1 and CDR2: KGHSH and LQKENI. This CDR3 contains 12 residues. CDR3 bases: TGTGCCAGCTCACCACTTCGACAGCCTAGGGTCTTC. This translates into CASSPLRQPRVF.

This clonotype appeared many times. This chain links TRBV19 with TRBJ2-1, with D uncertain. This CDR3 contains 12 residues. CDR1 LNHDA and CDR2 SQIVND come from the germline V gene (reference sequence). V shed 2 bases and J shed 9 bases, with 8 bases lying between them. Here the CDR3 DNA reads TGTGCCAGTAGTATATACAGAAGTGAGCAGTTCTTC. This translates into CASSIYRSEQFF.

This clonotype was seen many times. The V gene is TRBV7-2, the J gene TRBJ2-3; 11 bases agree with TRBD2. Germline V gene data show CDR1 as SGHTA and CDR2 as FQGNSA. This CDR3 region has 11 residues. The V segment lost 3 bases and the J segment 14 bases; nucleotides outside the gene matches: 1. CDR3 sequence: CASSFSGGVYF. In DNA form, the CDR3 reads TGTGCCAGCAGCTTTAGCGGGGGGGTGTATTTT.

The sample holds many counts of this clonotype. V gene TRBV7-2 combines with J gene TRBJ2-3; no reliable D call. The CDR3 is 14 amino acids. The V gene lost 4 bases and the J gene lost 0 bases, with 8 bases spanning the gap. In germline, CDR1 is SGHTA, CDR2 FQGNSA. CDR3 sequence: CASSSGYSTDTQYF. The CDR3 nucleotides read TGTGCCAGCAGCTCAGGATACAGCACAGATACGCAGTATTTT.

This clonotype was seen at least ten times. V is TRBV10-3 and J is TRBJ2-3, with D perhaps matching TRBD1 (5 bases). The CDR3 totals 12 residues. The germline V gene encodes CDR1 ENHRY and CDR2 SYGVKD. V was pared by 4 bases and J by 6 bases, with 8 bases between. The CDR3 spells CAISGQGDTQYF. As DNA, the CDR3 is TGTGCCATCAGTGGGCAGGGTGATACGCAGTATTTT.

This clonotype was picked up many times. V is TRBV5-1 and J is TRBJ1-3; 9 bases map to TRBD1. The trim removed 4 bases at V and 0 bases at J, leaving 5 bases unmatched. Per the germline V gene, CDR1 is SGHRS and CDR2 is YFSETQ. The CDR3 spans 16 residues. CDR3 residues: CASSGTGTSSGNTIYF. The CDR3 nucleotides are TGCGCCAGCAGCGGGACAGGGACTAGCTCTGGAAACACCATATATTTT.

This clonotype was detected many times. The genes are TRBV10-3 and TRBJ2-5, with D unclear. CDR3 size: 13 residues. Germline V CDR1 and CDR2: ENHRY, SYGVKD. V dropped 8 bases and J dropped 2 bases, with 12 bases sitting between them. The CDR3 DNA reads as TGTGCCATCTATTGGGATTTGCAAGAGACCCAGTACTTC. Its translation is CAIYWDLQETQYF.

This clonotype was seen ten or more times. The chain uses TRBV7-2 and TRBJ2-4; 7 bases match TRBD1. The germline V gene has CDR1 SGHTA and CDR2 FQGNSA. Trimming cost V 5 bases and J 5 bases; bases outside gene matches: 6. CDR3 size: 14 residues. The CDR3 nucleotides read TGTGCCAGCAGCATCTCCGGGACAGAAAACATTCAGTACTTC. It encodes CASSISGTENIQYF.

This clonotype was seen many times. This chain connects TRBV7-9 to TRBJ1-5; TRBD1 is a possible D gene (5 bases). The length of the CDR3 is 13 residues. The V gene lost 5 bases and the J gene lost 5 bases, with 10 bases spanning the gap. CDR1 and CDR2 from the germline V gene are SEHNR and FQNEAQ (reference sequence). The CDR3 reads CASSRVGDQPQHF. As DNA, the CDR3 is TGTGCCAGCAGCCGTGTGGGGGATCAGCCCCAGCATTTT. The complete variable domain, with remaining parts taken from reference TRBV7-9 and TRBJ1-5, reads DTGVSQNPRHKITKRGQNVTFRCDPISEHNRLYWYRQTLGQGPEFLTYFQNEAQLEKSRLLSDRFSAERPKGSFSTLEIQRTEQGDSAMYLCASSRVGDQPQHFGDGTRLSIL.

The table lists this clonotype with many counts. V and J are TRBV5-5 and TRBJ1-3, with D possibly TRBD1 on 5 matching bases. Germline V gene lookup returns CDR1 SGHKS and CDR2 YYEKEE (reference sequence). Trimming stripped 3 bases from V and 4 bases from J, with 8 bases between. The CDR3 contains 13 residues. The CDR3 DNA is TGTGCCAGCAGCTCTGGGACGGGAAACACCATATATTTT. The encoded protein is CASSSGTGNTIYF.

This clonotype has at least ten counts. CDR3 sequence (DNA): TGCGCCAGCAGCTGGGGGACGGCAGAGACCCAGTACTTC. Translating gives CASSWGTAETQYF. This chain uses TRBV5-1 with TRBJ2-5; D possibly uses TRBD1 or TRBD2 (5 bases each). With 3 bases removed from V and 4 bases from J, the gap between germline ends came to 10 bases. The CDR3 totals 13 residues. Germline lookup yields CDR1 SGHRS and CDR2 YFSETQ.

This clonotype has a count of ten or more. The chain joins TRBV12-3 or TRBV12-4 to TRBJ2-1; D could derive from TRBD1 or TRBD2 (6 bases each). The CDR3 sequence is 16 residues long. Trimming pared 5 bases from V and 7 bases from J, leaving 21 bases between. This CDR3 is CASSIGGVGIQNEQFF. CDR3 in DNA: TGTGCCAGCAGTATCGGGGGCGTGGGGATTCAAAATGAGCAGTTCTTC.

There are many counts of this clonotype. The J gene is TRBJ1-1, the V gene TRBV19; D gene unclear. V was pared by 7 bases and J by 2 bases, with 14 bases between. The germline V gene has CDR1 LNHDA and CDR2 SQIVND (reference sequence). The CDR3 is 14 amino acids. The CDR3 DNA is TGTGCCAGTACGGGAGAGGGAGACAACACTGAAGCTTTCTTT. It translates to CASTGEGDNTEAFF.

This clonotype occurred many times. The rearrangement joins TRBV7-9 to TRBJ1-4; D ambiguous. CDR3 length: 14 amino acids. CDR1 and CDR2 (germline): SEHNR, FQNEAQ (reference sequence). V lost 2 bases and J 4 bases, leaving 8 bases between the germline ends. This CDR3 is CASSLSGINEKLFF. The CDR3 nucleotides read TGTGCCAGCAGCTTATCGGGGATTAATGAAAAACTGTTTTTT. Together with reference TRBV7-9 and TRBJ1-4, the CDR3 gives the full variable domain: DTGVSQNPRHKITKRGQNVTFRCDPISEHNRLYWYRQTLGQGPEFLTYFQNEAQLEKSRLLSDRFSAERPKGSFSTLEIQRTEQGDSAMYLCASSLSGINEKLFFGSGTQLSVL.

This clonotype appeared a few times. The V gene is TRBV5-5, the J gene TRBJ1-2; tentative D call: TRBD1 (6 bases). The germline gives CDR1 SGHKS, CDR2 YYEKEE (reference sequence). Trimming left V 3 bases short and J 5 bases short, with 14 bases between. This CDR3 region has 14 residues. The CDR3 DNA reads TGTGCCAGCAGCTCAGGGGTCTTGGGATATGGCTACACCTTC. It encodes CASSSGVLGYGYTF.

In this sample, this clonotype turned up many times. This chain links TRBV19 with TRBJ1-5; perhaps TRBD1 as D (5 bases). This CDR3 spans 16 amino acids. The ends were cut back, 3 bases at V and 2 bases at J, with 14 bases in the middle. Germline V CDR1 and CDR2: LNHDA, SQIVND (reference sequence). CDR3 protein: CASSISPGGGNQPQHF. The CDR3 coding sequence is TGTGCCAGTAGTATTTCCCCCGGGGGAGGCAATCAGCCCCAGCATTTT.

This clonotype was seen ten or more times. This chain links TRBV5-1 with TRBJ2-7; 9 bases are a match to TRBD1. This CDR3 contains 16 residues. Germline lookup yields CDR1 SGHRS and CDR2 YFSETQ. Trimming removed 3 bases from V and 6 bases from J; junction bases left unmatched: 13. The CDR3 DNA reads as TGCGCCAGCAGCTCAAGCCCGCCGGGACAGGGTTTCGAGCAGTACTTC. It specifies CASSSSPPGQGFEQYF.

In its sample, this clonotype was seen many times. CDR3 amino acids: CASSQEGQATDTQYF. The CDR3 DNA follows: TGCGCCAGCAGCCAAGAGGGACAGGCTACAGATACGCAGTATTTT. V usage is TRBV4-1 and J usage is TRBJ2-3; 8 positions match TRBD1. With 0 bases clipped from V and 3 bases from J, the junction kept 2 bases outside the gene matches. Germline V CDR1 and CDR2: MGHRA, YSYEKL. This CDR3 is 15 amino acids long.

This clonotype was picked up many times. The chain couples TRBV5-4 to TRBJ2-3; D tentatively fits TRBD1 or TRBD2 (5 bases each). V was pared by 4 bases and J by 4 bases, with 16 bases between. The CDR3 contains 15 residues. Germline CDR1 and CDR2: SGHNT and YYREEE (reference sequence). The CDR3 DNA reads as TGTGCCAGCAGCCAGGGACGGTCGGAGGCAGATACGCAGTATTTT. Translated, it gives CASSQGRSEADTQYF.

This clonotype was counted at least ten times. V is TRBV28 and J is TRBJ2-7; D not certain. Looked up from germline, CDR1 is MDHEN and CDR2 is SYDVKM. The CDR3 consists of 10 residues. Trimming stripped 8 bases from V and 0 bases from J, with 2 bases between. The CDR3 nucleotides are TGTGCCAGCGGCTCCTACGAGCAGTACGTC. Translated: CASGSYEQYV.